Here is one TCR beta chain with its context. The antigen remains unidentified. Primers used in a second PCR of about 7 to 12 cycles were a sample-barcoded 5' primer and a J-beta primer mix. TCRdb independently ran MiXCR on the 5' RACE reads; one entry per CDR3 protein. The sample shows 1.8 million or so distinct CDR3 sequences, around 40% of them seen only once. These data belong to a study of blood T cells in healthy people across ages. As for the study in general: Template switching picked up about one barcoded beta molecule for each two T cells.

There were at least 6 micrograms of total RNA extracted from every sample. Study-wide results and limits: No conclusive comparison of naive versus antigen-experienced cells was possible with unsorted PBMCs. Diversity figures derived from one million T cells were judged to underestimate the true value.

The clonotype comes from a human donor in good health. Sequenced material: blood.

CDR3 in amino acids: CASSQVCGSSYEQYF. In nucleotides, the CDR3 is TGCGCCAGCAGCCAAGTCTGCGGGTCTAGCTACGAGCAGTACTTC. The chain couples TRBV4-3 to TRBJ2-7; possible D gene TRBD2, 5 bases. Germline V gives CDR1 LGHNA, CDR2 YSLEER. The CDR3 runs 15 residues. The V end lost 1 base, the J end lost 3 bases, and 13 bases lay between the germline ends.